The present entry profiles one TCR beta chain with its context. No antigen is known for it. Lactation, pregnancy, other autoimmune disease or uncontrolled infection excluded patients. This specimen comes from a study of T cells in Graves' hyperthyroidism and ophthalmopathy. General study findings and limits: Most expanded thyroid clonotypes above 0.001 recurred in blood. Ophthalmopathy onset followed model prediction by a median about 6.9 months. Ophthalmopathy and stable hyperthyroidism were separated by a 13 V-J model.

The TCR beta CDR3 regions underwent amplification using RNA transcripts as the source. A set of HTBI primers served as the primers for a first-round RT-PCR of the TCR CDR3. Via MiXCR, TCRdb re-called the multiplex PCR reads, giving one row per CDR3 protein. The repertoire holds around 660,000 distinct CDR3 sequences, with roughly 46% as singletons. Germline assignment: CDR1 SQVTM and CDR2 ANQGSEA. There are 14 residues in the CDR3. V was cut by 2 bases and J by 3 bases, with 13 bases left in between. The chain employs TRBV29-1 and TRBJ1-2; the D gene is possibly TRBD1 (5 bases). Sequencing was done on a sample of peripheral blood or thyroid tissue (not recorded which). This clonotype was obtained from an adult man with Graves' disease, either hyperthyroidism or ophthalmopathy (not recorded which). CDR3 residues: CSVETRQGDYGYTF. The DNA of the CDR3 is TGCAGCGTTGAAACTCGTCAGGGCGACTATGGCTACACCTTC.